These 7 T cell receptor beta chains were sequenced from one sample in a study of response to subunit inactivated influenza vaccine. TCRdb used MiXCR to reprocess the RT-PCR reads, holding one entry per CDR3 protein. The profile shows more than 450,000 distinct CDR3 sequences, 10% to 12% of them singletons. Another study also made use of these data, one on T cells expressing NK-cell markers. This second study notes: Scientists made TCR beta cDNA using 5'RACE template switching with UMIs.

The sample in question was PBMCs from blood, obtained on the day of vaccination. The receptors derive from a man aged 50 to 59 who received an inactivated influenza vaccine.

This clonotype has at least ten counts. The chain combines TRBV12-3 or TRBV12-4 with TRBJ2-1; 7 positions agree with TRBD1. J was trimmed by 5 bases and V by 5 bases; bases with no gene match: 6. The CDR3 runs to 14 residues. CDR3 sequence (DNA): TGTGCCAGCAGTACTGCAGGGACAGACAATGAGCAGTTCTTC. Encoded protein: CASSTAGTDNEQFF.

The gene calls are TRBV12-3 or TRBV12-4 and TRBJ1-3, with a possible D match to TRBD1 (6 bases). Deletions cut 6 bases from V and 0 bases from J, with 12 bases between. The CDR3 is 15 residues long. The CDR3 region has the DNA TGTGCCAGCAGCCCGGGACACAGCTCTGGAAACACCATATATTTT. Amino acids: CASSPGHSSGNTIYF.

This clonotype was seen more than once but under ten times. This chain links TRBV7-2 with TRBJ2-3; a weak D match, TRBD1 (5 bases). CDR3 length: 16 amino acids. V was cut by 5 bases and J by 1 base, with 16 bases left in between. Germline loops: CDR1 SGHTA, CDR2 FQGNSA. CDR3 loop: CASSNTGSWGTDTQYF. CDR3 DNA: TGTGCCAGCAGCAATACAGGTTCCTGGGGCACAGATACGCAGTATTTT. The whole variable domain, remainder taken from reference TRBV7-2 and TRBJ2-3, is GAGVSQSPSNKVTEKGKDVELRCDPISGHTALYWYRQSLGQGLEFLIYFQGNSAPDKSGLPSDRFSAERTGGSVSTLTIQRTQQEDSAVYLCASSNTGSWGTDTQYFGPGTRLTVL.

This clonotype was seen at least ten times. The chain's CDR3 is CASSHKGQGGSYNEQFF. CDR3 DNA: TGTGCCAGCAGCCACAAGGGACAGGGGGGCTCCTACAATGAGCAGTTCTTC. The chain couples TRBV12-3 or TRBV12-4 to TRBJ2-1; 11 bases map to TRBD1. The CDR3 has 17 residues. With 6 bases clipped from V and 0 bases from J, the junction kept 7 bases outside the gene matches.

The genes are TRBV7-3 and TRBJ2-7, with a weak D call TRBD2 (6 bases). From germline, CDR1 is SGHTA and CDR2 FQGTGA. The germline V and J ends were trimmed by 2 bases and 7 bases, with 12 bases remaining between them. The CDR3 loop spans 13 amino acids. The CDR3 sequence: CASSLLSEGEQYF. The CDR3 nucleotides are TGTGCCAGCAGCTTACTTTCGGAGGGGGAGCAGTACTTC.

CDR3 DNA sequence: TGTGCCAGCAGCCCCCGGGCAGGAAAGGACTATGGCTACACCTTC. Translated, it gives CASSPRAGKDYGYTF. The gene calls are TRBV7-9 and TRBJ1-2; D call uncertain. This CDR3 is 15 amino acids long. Germline V gives CDR1 SEHNR, CDR2 FQNEAQ (reference sequence). Deletions cut 5 bases from V and 3 bases from J, with 16 bases between.

V and J are TRBV15 and TRBJ1-2; 8 bases match TRBD1. This CDR3 has 17 residues. The junction had 7 bases not matched to a gene; V was cut back by 0 bases and J by 1 base. Germline V gene data show CDR1 as LNHNV and CDR2 as YYDKDF (reference sequence). This CDR3 reads CATSRDLRTGNNYGYTF. CDR3 DNA: TGTGCCACCAGCAGAGATTTGAGGACAGGGAATAACTATGGCTACACCTTC.